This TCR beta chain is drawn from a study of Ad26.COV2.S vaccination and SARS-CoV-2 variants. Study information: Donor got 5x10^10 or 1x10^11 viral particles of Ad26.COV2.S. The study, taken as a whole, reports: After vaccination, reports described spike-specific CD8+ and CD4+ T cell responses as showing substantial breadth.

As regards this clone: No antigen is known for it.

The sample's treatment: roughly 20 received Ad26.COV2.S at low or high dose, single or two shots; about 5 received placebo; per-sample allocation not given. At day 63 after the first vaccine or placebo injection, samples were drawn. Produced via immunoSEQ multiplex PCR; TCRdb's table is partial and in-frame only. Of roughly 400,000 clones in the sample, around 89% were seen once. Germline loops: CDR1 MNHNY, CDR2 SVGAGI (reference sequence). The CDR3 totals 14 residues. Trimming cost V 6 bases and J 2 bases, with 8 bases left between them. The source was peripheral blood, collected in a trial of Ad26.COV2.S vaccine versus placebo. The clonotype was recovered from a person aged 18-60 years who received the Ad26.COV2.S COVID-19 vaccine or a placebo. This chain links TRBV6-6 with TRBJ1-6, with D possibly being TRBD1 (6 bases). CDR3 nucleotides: TGTGCCAGCAGCCAGGGGACCTATAATTCACCCCTCCACTTT. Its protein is CASSQGTYNSPLHF.